What follows are 18 T cell receptor beta chains derived from one specimen sequenced in a study of Ad26.COV2.S vaccination and SARS-CoV-2 variants. The treatment: around 19 received Ad26.COV2.S at low or high dose, single or two shots; about five received placebo; per-sample allocation not given. Following the first vaccine or placebo injection, samples were taken on day 63. Using immunoSEQ multiplex PCR, the repertoire was profiled, and TCRdb retains in-frame clones only, with some absent. The sample holds about 500,000 clones, about 89% seen once. The material was peripheral blood, obtained in a trial of Ad26.COV2.S vaccine versus placebo. These receptors were obtained from a person between 18 and 65 years old who received the Ad26.COV2.S COVID-19 vaccine or a placebo.

The gene calls are TRBV28 and TRBJ1-5, with D maybe TRBD1 (5 bases). Germline CDR1 MDHEN, CDR2 SYDVKM. Trimming took 6 bases from V and 3 from J, leaving 12 bases between them. The CDR3 totals 14 residues. This CDR3 reads CASSETGFNQPQHF. The CDR3 bases are TGTGCCAGCAGCGAAACAGGATTCAATCAGCCCCAGCATTTT.

The CDR3 DNA reads as TGTGCCAGCTCACCGCTGGATACGCAGTATTTT. Its translation: CASSPLDTQYF. The chain recombines TRBV18 with TRBJ2-3; D gene unclear. Germline V CDR1 and CDR2: KGHSH, LQKENI. The CDR3 sequence is 11 residues long. V was shortened by 3 bases and J by 6 bases, with 4 bases between the two germline ends.

The J gene is TRBJ2-5, the V gene TRBV6-2 or TRBV6-3; 10 bases are a match to TRBD1. Trimming at V came to 6 bases and at J to 5 bases, leaving 9 bases not matched to a gene. This CDR3 spans 15 amino acids. Germline CDR1 is MNHEY and CDR2 is SVGEGT. DNA for the CDR3: TGTGCCAGCAGCGACCCGGGACAGGGGAGGGAGACCCAGTACTTC. This translates into CASSDPGQGRETQYF.

The genes are TRBV28 and TRBJ2-7; TRBD2 agrees at 8 bases. After removal of 4 bases from V and 3 bases from J, the junction contained 5 bases not matched to a gene. Germline lookup yields CDR1 MDHEN and CDR2 SYDVKM. The CDR3 consists of 14 residues. The CDR3 DNA reads TGTGCCAGCAGTTCTGGACTAGCCTTCTACGAGCAGTACTTC. Amino acid sequence: CASSSGLAFYEQYF.

The rearrangement links TRBV3-1 (or the pseudogene TRBV3-2) to TRBJ1-2; TRBD1 is a possible D gene (5 bases). Trimming stripped 4 bases from V and 2 bases from J, with 20 bases between. CDR1 and CDR2 from the germline V gene are LGHDT and YNNKEL (reference sequence). CDR3 size: 17 residues. CDR3 in DNA: TGTGCCAGCAGCCGGAGCGGGGGGACGGTCCAGAACTATGGCTACACCTTC. It encodes CASSRSGGTVQNYGYTF.

The rearrangement uses TRBV9 and TRBJ1-5; D perhaps matches TRBD1 (5 bases). Per the germline V gene, CDR1 is SGDLS and CDR2 is YYNGEE. Trimming removed 8 bases from V and 3 bases from J, with 6 bases in between. The CDR3 length is 11 residues. The CDR3 region has the DNA TGTGCCAGGGGGGTCAATCAGCCCCAGCATTTT. The encoded protein is CARGVNQPQHF.

The chain has TRBV11-2 and TRBJ2-1; D unclear. The germline CDR1 and CDR2 sequences are SGHAT and FQNNGV. Trimming took 6 bases from V and 8 from J, leaving 11 bases between them. The CDR3 totals 12 residues. In DNA form, the CDR3 reads TGTGCCAGCAGAAGGAGCTTCGATGAGCAGTTCTTC. Encoded protein: CASRRSFDEQFF.

This chain uses TRBV19 with TRBJ2-1; no clear D. Germline V lookup: CDR1 LNHDA, CDR2 SQIVND (reference sequence). V lost 8 bases, J lost 3 bases, and 20 bases lay in between. This CDR3 contains 16 residues. This CDR3 reads CASGPPASLVYNEQFF. CDR3 sequence (DNA): TGTGCCAGTGGCCCACCAGCTTCTCTGGTCTACAATGAGCAGTTCTTC. Combining the CDR3 with reference TRBV19 and TRBJ2-1 gives the whole variable domain DGGITQSPKYLFRKEGQNVTLSCEQNLNHDAMYWYRQDPGQGLRLIYYSQIVNDFQKGDIAEGYSVSREKKESFPLTVTSAQKNPTAFYLCASGPPASLVYNEQFFGPGTRLTVL.

The chain carries TRBV15 and TRBJ2-3; D assignment may be TRBD1 or TRBD2 (5 bases each). Germline V gives CDR1 LNHNV, CDR2 YYDKDF (reference sequence). The V end was cut by 4 bases, the J end by 3 bases, with 14 bases between. The CDR3 length is 15 residues. The CDR3 loop reads CATSTRDPKTDTQYF. The CDR3 DNA sequence: TGTGCCACCAGCACCCGGGACCCGAAGACAGATACGCAGTATTTT.

This clone has a handful of counts. This chain uses TRBV28 with TRBJ1-5; D is possibly TRBD1 (5 bases). V was trimmed by 10 bases and J by 1 base, leaving 23 bases between them. The CDR3 contains 17 residues. Looked up from germline, CDR1 is MDHEN and CDR2 is SYDVKM. The CDR3 region has the DNA TGTGCCACCACAGGAATGGGGGGAACATTAAGCAATCAGCCCCAGCATTTT. This encodes CATTGMGGTLSNQPQHF.

The chain is built from TRBV6-5 and TRBJ2-2; D gene uncertain. Trimming left V 5 bases short and J 3 bases short, with 13 bases between. CDR3 size: 15 residues. Germline V lookup: CDR1 MNHEY, CDR2 SVGAGI. The CDR3 bases are TGTGCCAGCAGTCCTGGGCCCTCTTACACCGGGGAGCTGTTTTTT. Its translation is CASSPGPSYTGELFF.

The chain couples TRBV6-1 to TRBJ2-7; unclear D gene. The CDR3 is 15 residues long. Germline V gene sequence: CDR1 MNHNS, CDR2 SASEGT. Trimming took off 1 base at V and 4 bases at J, with 14 bases between the two ends. DNA for the CDR3: TGTGCCAGCAGTGAAGGCCACCGCGCACCTTACGAGCAGTACTTC. It encodes CASSEGHRAPYEQYF.

The chain links TRBV27 to TRBJ2-7, with D uncertain. The CDR3 runs 15 residues. Germline CDR1 reads MNHEY; CDR2 reads SMNVEV (reference sequence). With 3 bases removed from V and 2 bases from J, the gap between germline ends came to 14 bases. CDR3 in amino acids: CASSFAGTSTYEQYF. For the CDR3, the DNA is TGTGCCAGCAGTTTTGCAGGTACCTCTACCTACGAGCAGTACTTC.

V is TRBV10-2 and J is TRBJ1-1, with 8 nucleotides matching TRBD1. The ends lost 6 bases at V and 5 bases at J; junction bases unmatched: 8. This CDR3 contains 14 residues. The V gene's germline CDR1 is WSHSY and CDR2 SAAADI. The CDR3 reads CASSPDRGVTEAFF. The CDR3 DNA sequence: TGCGCCAGCAGCCCAGACAGGGGTGTGACTGAAGCTTTCTTT.

The chain recombines TRBV18 with TRBJ1-2, with 11 bases aligning to TRBD1. There are 13 residues in the CDR3. Trimming removed 8 bases from V and 5 bases from J; junction bases left unmatched: 4. Germline CDR1 reads KGHSH; CDR2 reads LQKENI. The chain's CDR3 is CASQGQGAYGYTF. The CDR3 DNA follows: TGTGCCAGCCAAGGACAGGGGGCATATGGCTACACCTTC.

This chain links TRBV3-1 (or the pseudogene TRBV3-2) with TRBJ2-6; 10 bases line up with TRBD2. Germline CDR1 is LGHDT and CDR2 is YNNKEL (reference sequence). J gave up 12 bases and V 1 base, and 3 bases lay outside the gene matches. The CDR3 runs 14 residues. In DNA, the CDR3 is TGTGCCAGCAGCCAAGTAACTAGCGGGACCGTCCTGACTTTC. This gives the protein CASSQVTSGTVLTF.

The chain links TRBV5-8 to TRBJ2-2; TRBD2 matches 8 bases. The CDR3 contains 16 residues. Unmatched junction bases numbered 6, after V lost 3 bases and J lost 2 bases. The germline V gene has CDR1 SGHTS and CDR2 YDEGEE. CDR3 amino acids: CASSWSGGTNTGELFF. DNA of the CDR3: TGTGCCAGCAGCTGGTCGGGGGGGACAAACACCGGGGAGCTGTTTTTT.

The chain couples TRBV29-1 to TRBJ1-1, with TRBD1 matching 9 bases. J lost 3 bases, V lost 7 bases, and 6 bases had no gene match. CDR1 SQVTM and CDR2 ANQGSEA come from the germline V gene. The CDR3 is 13 amino acids. The CDR3 region is CSGTGAGDTEAFF. The CDR3 coding sequence is TGCAGCGGGACAGGGGCTGGGGACACTGAAGCTTTCTTT.